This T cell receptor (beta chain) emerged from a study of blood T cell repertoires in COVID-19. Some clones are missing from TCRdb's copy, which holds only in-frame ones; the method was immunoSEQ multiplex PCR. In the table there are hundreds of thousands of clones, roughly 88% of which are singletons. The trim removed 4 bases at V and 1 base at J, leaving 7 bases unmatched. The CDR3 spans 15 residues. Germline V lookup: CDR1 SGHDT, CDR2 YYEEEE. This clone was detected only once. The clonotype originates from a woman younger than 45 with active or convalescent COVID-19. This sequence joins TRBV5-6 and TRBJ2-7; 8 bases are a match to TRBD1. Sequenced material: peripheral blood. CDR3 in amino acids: CASSATGVGSYEQYF. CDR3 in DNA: TGTGCCAGCAGCGCGACAGGGGTAGGGTCCTACGAGCAGTACTTC. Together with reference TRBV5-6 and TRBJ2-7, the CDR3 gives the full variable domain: DAGVTQSPTHLIKTRGQQVTLRCSPKSGHDTVSWYQQALGQGPQFIFQYYEEEERQRGNFPDRFSGHQFPNYSSELNVNALLLGDSALYLCASSATGVGSYEQYFGPGTRLTVT.